This note documents a single T cell receptor (beta chain) sequence. Its antigen remains unknown. Primers included in the PCR were 60 Vbeta and 13 Jbeta primers. The repertoire was sequenced with immunoSEQ multiplex PCR; TCRdb's copy has only in-frame clones and lacks some. The sample lists approximately 97,000 clones; approximately 81% were seen once. Germline-derived CDR1 and CDR2 are SGHVS and FQNEAQ. The CDR3 extends over 15 amino acids. V lost 3 bases to trimming and J lost 6 bases, with 12 bases between them. The data stem from a study of cytomegalovirus exposure and HLA in healthy donors. Study observations and caveats: An analysis done earlier found most TCR beta V segments productive about 90% or about 30% of the time.

The TCR comes from a woman in her thirties or forties in good health and CMV-seropositive. The rearrangement joins TRBV7-8 to TRBJ1-6; D may be TRBD1 (6 bases). The specimen sequenced was PBMCs. CDR3 in amino acids: CASSLTGGPNSPLHF. CDR3 sequence (DNA): TGTGCCAGCAGCTTGACGGGGGGGCCTAATTCACCCCTCCACTTT.